What follows are 21 T cell receptor beta chains derived from one specimen sequenced in a study of blood T cells in healthy people across ages. Alongside a J-beta primer mix, a sample-barcoded 5' primer served in a second PCR lasting roughly 6 to 11 cycles. From the 5' RACE reads, TCRdb called clonotypes with MiXCR, one entry per CDR3 protein. The profile covers 870,000 or so distinct CDR3 sequences, with around 28% appearing a single time and 17% taken by the ten largest. Sequencing used blood. The receptors originated from an elderly woman in good health.

This sequence joins TRBV6-5 and TRBJ1-1; D is undetermined. Looked up from germline, CDR1 is MNHEY and CDR2 is SVGAGI. Trimming removed 5 bases from V and 6 bases from J, with 10 bases in between. This CDR3 is built from 12 residues. DNA for the CDR3: TGTGCCAGCAGTACGACAAGGGCTGAAGCTTTCTTT. Its protein is CASSTTRAEAFF.

This clonotype occurred a few times. The chain combines TRBV18 with TRBJ2-7; TRBD2 might be the D (7 bases). Trimming cost V 1 base and J 7 bases, with 20 bases left between them. Germline assignment: CDR1 KGHSH and CDR2 LQKENI. The CDR3 extends over 16 amino acids. The CDR3 nucleotides read TGTGCCAGCTCACCACGGACGGGGGGCCTTGGGAATGAGCAGTACTTC. Residues: CASSPRTGGLGNEQYF.

The chain recombines TRBV4-1 with TRBJ2-7; perhaps TRBD2 as D (7 bases). Germline values: CDR1 MGHRA, CDR2 YSYEKL. Between the trimmed V and J ends, which lost 1 base and 0 bases, there was a span of 19 bases. The CDR3 has 18 amino acids. CDR3 coding DNA: TGCGCCAGCAGCCAAGTGGGGGGGACGGGGGCTCCCTCCTACGAGCAGTACTTC. Protein product: CASSQVGGTGAPSYEQYF.

Comment on this clonotype: A read error may be the cause here, since a much bigger clone is one base away. J is TRBJ2-7 and V is TRBV6-2 or TRBV6-3, with D unclear. From germline, CDR1 is MNHEY and CDR2 SVGEGT. CDR3 length: 16 residues. CDR3 amino acids: CVSSLPRGFNLYEQYF. The DNA for the CDR3 is TGTGTCAGCAGCCTGCCAAGAGGCTTCAATCTCTACGAGCAGTACTTC.

The chain recombines TRBV6-9 with TRBJ1-2, with D possibly matching TRBD1 (6 bases). The CDR3 is 13 amino acids. V was cut by 9 bases and J by 7 bases, with 18 bases left in between. The germline V gene encodes CDR1 MNHGY and CDR2 SVAAGI. CDR3 sequence (DNA): TGTGCCAGTCATGTTAACAGGGTTCGTGGCTACACCTTC. Protein sequence: CASHVNRVRGYTF.

Regarding this clonotype: A junction end diverges from the germline sequence, so it may reflect a read error. This chain joins TRBV6-5 and TRBJ2-1, with TRBD2 identical over 8 bases. Germline CDR1 is MNHEY and CDR2 is SVGAGI. This CDR3 is 14 amino acids long. The CDR3 nucleotides are TGTGCCAGCAGCGGGGGGGGGTCCTACAGTGAGCAGTTCTTC. Residues: CASSGGGSYSEQFF.

This chain uses TRBV20-1 with TRBJ2-3, with 11 bases identical to TRBD2. This CDR3 is 11 amino acids long. J lost 12 bases, V lost 7 bases, and 6 bases had no gene match. The germline CDR1 and CDR2 sequences are DFQATT and SNEGSKA (reference sequence). The CDR3 protein is CSGLAGTPQYF. DNA for the CDR3: TGCAGTGGACTAGCGGGGACACCCCAGTATTTT.

The chain links TRBV5-1 to TRBJ1-6; no firm D call. The V gene's germline CDR1 is SGHRS and CDR2 YFSETQ. The CDR3 has 16 amino acids. Trimming cost V 0 bases and J 2 bases, with 9 bases left between them. CDR3 sequence reads: CASSLAGSAYNSPLHF. The CDR3 nucleotides are TGCGCCAGCAGCTTGGCCGGCTCGGCCTATAATTCACCCCTCCACTTT.

V usage is TRBV20-1 and J usage is TRBJ1-5; possible D gene TRBD1, 5 bases. Trimming removed 7 bases from V and 0 bases from J, with 10 bases in between. Germline CDR1 is DFQATT and CDR2 is SNEGSKA (reference sequence). The CDR3 is 13 amino acids. CDR3: CSGMQGSNQPQHF. The CDR3 DNA reads TGCAGTGGGATGCAGGGTAGCAATCAGCCCCAGCATTTT.

The V and J genes are TRBV6-5 and TRBJ2-1; 7 positions agree with TRBD2. Germline V CDR1 and CDR2: MNHEY, SVGAGI. V shed 2 bases, J shed 4 bases, and the junction held 2 bases outside the gene matches. This CDR3 is built from 14 residues. CDR3 in amino acids: CASSYRREYNEQFF. The CDR3 DNA reads as TGTGCCAGCAGTTACCGGCGGGAGTACAATGAGCAGTTCTTC.

Comments on this clonotype: With a much larger clone just one base away, this may be a read error. The genes are TRBV11-2 and TRBJ2-3; D is perhaps TRBD2 (5 bases). Germline V lookup: CDR1 SGHAT, CDR2 FQNNGV. CDR3 length equals 17 residues. V dropped 4 bases and J dropped 1 base, with 18 bases sitting between them. The CDR3 spells CASSSRGSPRGTDTQYF. The CDR3 DNA sequence: TGTGCCAGCAGCTCTAGAGGGTCTCCGCGGGGCACAGATACGCAGTATTTT.

This clonotype was recorded many times. The chain has TRBV12-3 or TRBV12-4 and TRBJ2-5; 8 nucleotides match TRBD2. V lost 2 bases, J lost 0 bases, and 5 bases stayed unmatched. This CDR3 spans 16 amino acids. The CDR3 loop reads CASSLNSGAYQETQYF. In DNA form, the CDR3 reads TGTGCCAGCAGTTTAAATAGCGGGGCGTACCAAGAGACCCAGTACTTC.

CDR3 DNA sequence: TGCGCCAGCAGCTTGGCAGGGTTGAATCAGCCCCAGCATTTT. This sequence encodes CASSLAGLNQPQHF. The chain employs TRBV5-1 and TRBJ1-5; D perhaps matches TRBD1 (5 bases). V was cut by 0 bases and J by 4 bases, with 8 bases left in between. This CDR3 has 14 residues. Germline V gene lookup returns CDR1 SGHRS and CDR2 YFSETQ.

This clonotype is termed medium-sized. The chain combines TRBV6-5 with TRBJ1-6, with 7 bases aligning to TRBD1. This CDR3 contains 15 residues. V trimming: 4 bases; J trimming: 7 bases; junction bases outside the gene matches: 7. Germline CDR1 reads MNHEY; CDR2 reads SVGAGI. The CDR3 nucleotides are TGTGCCAGCAGTTTTCAGGGGGACCGAAATTCACCCCTCCACTTT. Amino acid sequence: CASSFQGDRNSPLHF.

This sequence joins TRBV6-5 and TRBJ2-5; no clear D. The germline V gene has CDR1 MNHEY and CDR2 SVGAGI. The CDR3 sequence is 13 residues long. V was pared by 8 bases and J by 5 bases, with 15 bases between. This CDR3 reads CASGPGPGETQYF. CDR3 coding DNA: TGTGCCAGCGGTCCTGGACCCGGGGAGACCCAGTACTTC.

This clonotype was found a few times. The chain joins TRBV5-1 to TRBJ1-4, with D maybe TRBD1 (5 bases). CDR3 length equals 13 residues. The germline V gene encodes CDR1 SGHRS and CDR2 YFSETQ. Trimming removed 4 bases at V and 5 bases at J, with 9 bases between. The chain's CDR3 is CASSGGGNEKLFF. CDR3 nucleotide sequence: TGCGCCAGCAGCGGGGGAGGCAATGAAAAACTGTTTTTT.

This clonotype was observed a handful of times. This chain joins TRBV25-1 and TRBJ2-4, with 9 bases aligning to TRBD2. The CDR3 is 15 amino acids. CDR1 is MGHDK and CDR2 is SYGVNS in the germline V gene. With V trimmed by 3 bases and J by 13 bases, 13 bases remained unmatched. The CDR3 loop reads CASSDGGGAINEQYF. CDR3 bases: TGTGCCAGCAGTGACGGCGGGGGGGCCATCAATGAGCAGTACTTC.

This clonotype appeared a few times. The chain employs TRBV4-2 and TRBJ1-2; perhaps TRBD1 as D (5 bases). Germline values: CDR1 LGHNA, CDR2 YNFKEQ. The CDR3 is 14 residues long. Between the trimmed V and J ends, which lost 1 base and 6 bases, there was a span of 12 bases. In DNA form, the CDR3 reads TGTGCCAGCAGCCAAGTTGCGGGGGGGAATGGCTACACCTTC. Residues: CASSQVAGGNGYTF.

The sample holds many counts of this clonotype. In nucleotides, the CDR3 is TGCAGTGCTAGAGTGGGTGCTACCACAGATACGCAGTATTTT. As protein: CSARVGATTDTQYF. This rearrangement joins TRBV20-1 to TRBJ2-3; D is undetermined. The germline gives CDR1 DFQATT, CDR2 SNEGSKA (reference sequence). This CDR3 has 14 amino acids. Trimming left V 1 base short and J 2 bases short, with 10 bases between.

With respect to this clonotype: Given a much more abundant clone one base away, this may be a read error. The J gene is TRBJ1-1, the V gene TRBV7-9, with a tentative D call TRBD1 (5 bases). Trimming took 0 bases from V and 1 from J, leaving 12 bases between them. The CDR3 runs 16 residues. Germline CDR1 and CDR2: SEHNR and FQNEAQ (reference sequence). CDR3 protein: CASSLANRLTNTEAFF. DNA of the CDR3: TGTGCCAGCAGCTTAGCGAACAGGTTAACGAACACTGAAGCTTTCTTT. The full variable domain, with the rest looked up from reference TRBV7-9 and TRBJ1-1, is DTGVSQNPRHKITKRGQNVTFRCDPISEHNRLYWYRQTLGQGPEFLTYFQNEAQLEKSRLLSDRFSAERPKGSFSTLEIQRTEQGDSAMYLCASSLANRLTNTEAFFGQGTRLTVV.

This clonotype has at least ten counts. J is TRBJ2-7 and V is TRBV12-3 or TRBV12-4; 8 bases are a match to TRBD1. The CDR3 runs to 15 residues. The V and J ends lost 6 bases and 4 bases, in that order; junction bases with no gene match: 11. The CDR3 DNA reads as TGTGCCAGCAGCCTCACCGGGACAGGCAATTACGAGCAGTACTTC. Translated, it gives CASSLTGTGNYEQYF.